This paragraph reports one TCR beta chain. The data were taken from a study of blood T cell repertoires in COVID-19. Whole-study context: Spain, Italy and the United States supplied samples that represented acute and convalescent COVID-19.

Losses at the gene ends were 2 bases for V and 3 bases for J; bases not matched to a gene: 1. Germline assignment: CDR1 SEHNR and CDR2 FQNEAQ (reference sequence). The CDR3 runs to 15 residues. The method was immunoSEQ multiplex PCR; TCRdb's version includes in-frame clones alone and lacks a portion of them. The sample contains around 170,000 clones, approximately 87% of which appear only once. The V and J genes are TRBV7-9 and TRBJ2-7, with 13 bases that match TRBD2. This TCR came from a woman between 65 and 79 years old with acute or convalescent COVID-19. Sample: peripheral blood. CDR3 loop: CASSLWTSGGYEQYF. In DNA, the CDR3 is TGTGCCAGCAGCTTATGGACTAGCGGGGGCTACGAGCAGTACTTC.